A single sample gave rise to the 20 T cell receptor beta chains below, sequenced in a study of beta chain features in type 1 diabetes. cDNA synthesis used the whole RNA isolate, giving expressed TCRB sequences. Clones were sequenced by immunoSEQ multiplex PCR, and TCRdb holds only the in-frame ones, with some missing. The table includes over 300,000 clones, roughly 8% detected once. The sample consisted of central memory CD4+ T cells from blood. Every receptor here comes from a woman aged 18 to 35 in good health.

This clone was counted only a few times. The chain has TRBV19 and TRBJ2-3; unclear D gene. The CDR3 length is 15 residues. V lost 5 bases to trimming and J lost 2 bases, with 14 bases between them. Germline loops: CDR1 LNHDA, CDR2 SQIVND (reference sequence). CDR3 sequence: CASSPSIANTDTQYF. Here the CDR3 DNA reads TGTGCCAGTAGTCCGTCGATTGCTAACACAGATACGCAGTATTTT.

The chain recombines TRBV2 with TRBJ1-1, with D possibly matching TRBD1 (5 bases). The CDR3 extends over 13 amino acids. Trimming left V 6 bases short and J 1 base short, with 9 bases between. Per the germline V gene, CDR1 is SNHLY and CDR2 is FYNNEI. The CDR3 nucleotides are TGTGCCAGCAGAACCGACAGGAACACTGAAGCTTTCTTT. It codes for CASRTDRNTEAFF. Based on the CDR3 plus reference TRBV2 and TRBJ1-1, the full variable domain is EPEVTQTPSHQVTQMGQEVILRCVPISNHLYFYWYRQILGQKVEFLVSFYNNEISEKSEIFDDQFSVERPDGSNFTLKIRSTKLEDSAMYFCASRTDRNTEAFFGQGTRLTVV.

This chain uses TRBV11-2 with TRBJ2-2, with D possibly TRBD2 on 6 matching bases. Germline CDR1 SGHAT, CDR2 FQNNGV. V lost 7 bases and J lost 0, with 9 bases in between. The CDR3 is 14 residues long. DNA for the CDR3: TGTGCCAGCACAGGCGGGGCGAACACCGGGGAGCTGTTTTTT. It is translated as CASTGGANTGELFF.

V usage is TRBV5-1 and J usage is TRBJ2-5; D is uncertain. CDR3 length: 12 residues. Deletions cut 4 bases from V and 5 bases from J, with 9 bases between. Germline V gives CDR1 SGHRS, CDR2 YFSETQ. The chain's CDR3 is CASSRTDETQYF. The CDR3 bases are TGCGCCAGCAGCCGGACGGATGAGACCCAGTACTTC.

This clone has only a few counts. The chain combines TRBV15 with TRBJ2-5, with 10 bases matching TRBD2. The CDR3 length is 15 residues. The ends lost 0 bases at V and 4 bases at J; junction bases unmatched: 2. Germline V gene data show CDR1 as LNHNV and CDR2 as YYDKDF (reference sequence). CDR3 nucleotides: TGTGCCACCAGCAGAGACCGGACTAGCGGAGAGACCCAGTACTTC. It codes for CATSRDRTSGETQYF. Complete variable domain (other parts from reference TRBV15 and TRBJ2-5): DAMVIQNPRYQVTQFGKPVTLSCSQTLNHNVMYWYQQKSSQAPKLLFHYYDKDFNNEADTPDNFQSRRPNTSFCFLDIRSPGLGDTAMYLCATSRDRTSGETQYFGPGTRLLVL.

This chain joins TRBV6-5 and TRBJ1-3; D remains ambiguous. The CDR3 contains 15 residues. Per germline, CDR1 MNHEY and CDR2 SVGAGI. Trimming cost V 6 bases and J 4 bases, with 16 bases left between them. CDR3 in DNA: TGTGCCAGCAGCGAGAGGGATTTCGGCGGAAACACCATATATTTT. Its translation: CASSERDFGGNTIYF.

J is TRBJ2-5 and V is TRBV2; the D is unclear. CDR3 length: 15 amino acids. V was clipped by 0 bases and J by 2 bases, with 10 bases between them. CDR1 is SNHLY and CDR2 is FYNNEI in the germline V gene. As DNA, the CDR3 is TGTGCCAGCAGTGAAGCATTAAGGGCTCAAGAGACCCAGTACTTC. Protein: CASSEALRAQETQYF.

This clone was observed a handful of times. The V gene is TRBV19, the J gene TRBJ2-7, with 9 bases fitting TRBD1. There are 14 residues in the CDR3. Germline V CDR1 and CDR2: LNHDA, SQIVND (reference sequence). J lost 3 bases, V lost 6 bases, and 6 bases had no gene match. The CDR3 nucleotides are TGTGCCAGTAGAACCGGGACAGGGAACTACGAGCAGTACTTC. Protein product: CASRTGTGNYEQYF. Using reference TRBV19 and TRBJ2-7 for the parts outside the CDR3, the full variable domain is DGGITQSPKYLFRKEGQNVTLSCEQNLNHDAMYWYRQDPGQGLRLIYYSQIVNDFQKGDIAEGYSVSREKKESFPLTVTSAQKNPTAFYLCASRTGTGNYEQYFGPGTRLTVT.

This clone was seen at least ten times. The chain combines TRBV7-9 with TRBJ2-7; D might be TRBD1 or TRBD2, each matching 5 bases. V was pared by 4 bases and J by 1 base, with 11 bases between. Germline V CDR1 and CDR2: SEHNR, FQNEAQ (reference sequence). The CDR3 is made up of 14 amino acids. The CDR3 is CASSSGRGSYEQYF. The DNA for the CDR3 is TGTGCCAGCAGCTCGGGGCGTGGATCCTACGAGCAGTACTTC. Based on the CDR3 plus reference TRBV7-9 and TRBJ2-7, the full variable domain is DTGVSQNPRHKITKRGQNVTFRCDPISEHNRLYWYRQTLGQGPEFLTYFQNEAQLEKSRLLSDRFSAERPKGSFSTLEIQRTEQGDSAMYLCASSSGRGSYEQYFGPGTRLTVT.

This clone occurred a few times. This rearrangement joins TRBV19 to TRBJ2-2; no clear D gene. This CDR3 is built from 16 residues. Trimming took off 6 bases at V and 6 bases at J, with 20 bases between the two ends. Germline loops: CDR1 LNHDA, CDR2 SQIVND (reference sequence). For the CDR3, the DNA is TGTGCCAGTAGAAAAGGTGCCCAAAGTGGGGCCGGGGAGCTGTTTTTT. Its translation: CASRKGAQSGAGELFF.

The chain couples TRBV7-3 to TRBJ2-3; TRBD2 agrees at 9 bases. The CDR3 runs to 15 residues. The trim removed 0 bases at V and 4 bases at J, leaving 2 bases unmatched. Germline CDR1 and CDR2: SGHTA and FQGTGA. The CDR3 DNA reads as TGTGCCAGCAGCTTAACTAGCGGGAGATCAGATACGCAGTATTTT. Protein sequence: CASSLTSGRSDTQYF.

This clone was found many times. The chain couples TRBV5-1 to TRBJ2-1, with TRBD2 matching 8 bases. Germline CDR1 and CDR2: SGHRS and YFSETQ. The ends lost 3 bases at V and 6 bases at J; junction bases unmatched: 2. The CDR3 covers 13 residues. CDR3 nucleotide sequence: TGCGCCAGCAGCTGGAGCGGGAGCAATGAGCAGTTCTTC. It codes for CASSWSGSNEQFF.

The rearrangement joins TRBV19 to TRBJ2-3, with 9 bases fitting TRBD2. With 6 bases clipped from V and 2 bases from J, the junction kept 6 bases outside the gene matches. CDR3 length equals 15 residues. Germline values: CDR1 LNHDA, CDR2 SQIVND (reference sequence). The CDR3 nucleotides are TGTGCCAGTAGGAGACTAGCGGACTTCACAGATACGCAGTATTTT. This gives the protein CASRRLADFTDTQYF.

This clone has a handful of counts. The V and J genes are TRBV6-6 and TRBJ1-2, with D perhaps matching TRBD1 (6 bases). Germline loops: CDR1 MNHNY, CDR2 SVGAGI (reference sequence). The V end was cut by 6 bases, the J end by 0 bases, with 11 bases between. This CDR3 region has 14 residues. The CDR3 spells CASSLTGANYGYTF. In nucleotides, the CDR3 is TGTGCCAGCAGCCTGACAGGTGCTAACTATGGCTACACCTTC.

This clone was detected a few times. The chain recombines TRBV28 with TRBJ2-3, with D tentatively TRBD1 or TRBD2 (6 bases each). The germline gives CDR1 MDHEN, CDR2 SYDVKM. Trimming took 2 bases from V and 5 from J, leaving 17 bases between them. The CDR3 covers 16 residues. The CDR3 reads CASSLIGGTRGDTQYF. The CDR3 region has the DNA TGTGCCAGCAGTTTAATCGGCGGGACCAGGGGAGATACGCAGTATTTT.

In this sample, this clone turned up a few times. In nucleotides, the CDR3 is TGTGCCAGCAGCGGCGCGGGGTTTAACTATGGCTACACCTTC. The encoded protein is CASSGAGFNYGYTF. The chain is built from TRBV9 and TRBJ1-2, with D unresolved. This CDR3 region has 14 residues. CDR1 and CDR2 (germline): SGDLS, YYNGEE. Trimming took off 3 bases at V and 1 base at J, with 10 bases between the two ends.

A note on this clone: One base away lies a much larger clone, so this may be a sequencing read error. The chain combines TRBV7-8 with TRBJ2-5; D unresolved. V was shortened by 3 bases and J by 1 base, with 0 bases between the two germline ends. This CDR3 is built from 11 residues. The V gene's germline CDR1 is SGHVS and CDR2 FQNEAQ. In DNA, the CDR3 is TGTGCCAGCAGCTTCCAAGAGACCCAGTACTTC. This codes for CASSFQETQYF.

This clone turned up a few times. The rearrangement joins TRBV18 to TRBJ2-1, with D tentatively TRBD2 (6 bases). Germline CDR1 and CDR2: KGHSH and LQKENI. Trimming pared 8 bases from V and 3 bases from J, leaving 14 bases between. This CDR3 spans 14 amino acids. CDR3: CASTREMGYNEQFF. As DNA, the CDR3 is TGTGCCAGCACCCGGGAGATGGGCTACAATGAGCAGTTCTTC.

This clone has more than one count but fewer than ten. The rearrangement links TRBV11-2 to TRBJ2-2; D is undetermined. Trimming took 2 bases from V and 1 from J, leaving 8 bases between them. CDR3 length: 15 residues. CDR1 is SGHAT and CDR2 is FQNNGV in the germline V gene. This chain's CDR3 is CASSLKYLNTGELFF. The DNA of the CDR3 is TGTGCCAGCAGCTTAAAATACTTGAACACCGGGGAGCTGTTTTTT.

The rearrangement uses TRBV5-1 and TRBJ1-1, with no clear D. The CDR3 covers 14 residues. The V and J ends lost 1 base and 11 bases respectively, with 18 bases between them. Germline V gene sequence: CDR1 SGHRS, CDR2 YFSETQ. The CDR3 reads CASSLFFGDIMAFF. Written as DNA, the CDR3 is TGCGCCAGCAGCTTGTTTTTCGGAGACATCATGGCTTTCTTT.